This T cell receptor (beta chain) is from a study of blood T cells in healthy people across ages. Using a J-beta primer mix together with a sample-barcoded 5' primer, a second PCR was run for 7 to 11 cycles. A single record per CDR3 protein comes from TCRdb applying MiXCR to the 5' RACE reads. The table records approximately 770,000 distinct CDR3 sequences, 58% of them present only once. The receptor was isolated from a man aged 30-40 years in good health. Sequencing was done on a sample of blood.

CDR3 sequence reads: CAWNVGLTDTQYF. The CDR3, as DNA: TGTGCCTGGAACGTGGGACTCACAGATACGCAGTATTTT. The chain couples TRBV30 to TRBJ2-3; weak D call: TRBD2 (6 bases). The CDR3 spans 13 residues. Germline V gene sequence: CDR1 GTSNPN, CDR2 SVGIG (reference sequence). V lost 4 bases and J lost 2, with 10 bases in between.